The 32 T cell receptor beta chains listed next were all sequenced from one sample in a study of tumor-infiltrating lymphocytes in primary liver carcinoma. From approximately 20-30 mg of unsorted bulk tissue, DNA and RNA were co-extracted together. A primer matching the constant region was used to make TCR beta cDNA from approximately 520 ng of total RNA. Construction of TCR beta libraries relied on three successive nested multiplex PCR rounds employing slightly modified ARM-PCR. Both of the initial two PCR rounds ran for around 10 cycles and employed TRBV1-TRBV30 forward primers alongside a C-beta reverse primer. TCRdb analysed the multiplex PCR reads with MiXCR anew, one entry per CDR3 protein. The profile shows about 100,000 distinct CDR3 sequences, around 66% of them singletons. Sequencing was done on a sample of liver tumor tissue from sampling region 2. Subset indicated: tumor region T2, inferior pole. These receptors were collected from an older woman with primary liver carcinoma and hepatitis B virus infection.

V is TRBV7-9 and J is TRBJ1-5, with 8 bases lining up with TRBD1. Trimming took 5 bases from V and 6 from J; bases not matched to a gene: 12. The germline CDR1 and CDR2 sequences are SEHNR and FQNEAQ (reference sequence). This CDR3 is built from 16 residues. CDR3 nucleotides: TGTGCCAGCAGCCGTGGGGACAGGTGGCAAGGTCAGCCCCAGCATTTT. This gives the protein CASSRGDRWQGQPQHF.

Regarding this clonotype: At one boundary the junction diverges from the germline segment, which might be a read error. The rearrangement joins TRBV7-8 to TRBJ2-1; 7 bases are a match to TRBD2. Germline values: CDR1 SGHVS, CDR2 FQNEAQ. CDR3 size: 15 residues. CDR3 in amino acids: CASSPGTTGLYEEFF. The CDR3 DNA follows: TGTGCCAGCAGCCCCGGGACTACCGGGTTATATGAGGAGTTCTTC.

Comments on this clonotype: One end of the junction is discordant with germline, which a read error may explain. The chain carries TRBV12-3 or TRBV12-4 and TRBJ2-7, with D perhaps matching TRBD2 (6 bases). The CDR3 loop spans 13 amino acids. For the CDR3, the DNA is TGTGCCTGCGCGCTCGGGAGCTCCTACGAACAGTACTTC. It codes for CACALGSSYEQYF.

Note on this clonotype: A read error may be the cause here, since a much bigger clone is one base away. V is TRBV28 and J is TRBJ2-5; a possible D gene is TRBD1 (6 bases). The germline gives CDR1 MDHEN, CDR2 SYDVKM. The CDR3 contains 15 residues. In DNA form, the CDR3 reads TGTGCCTGCAGCCCGGGACATTCCCAGGGAGAGACCCAGTACTTC. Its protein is CACSPGHSQGETQYF.

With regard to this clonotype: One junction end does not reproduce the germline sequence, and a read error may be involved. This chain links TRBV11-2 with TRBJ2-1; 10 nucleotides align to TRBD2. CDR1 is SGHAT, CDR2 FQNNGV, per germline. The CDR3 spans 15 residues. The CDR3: CTSCPAGTSANEQFF. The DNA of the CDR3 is TGTACCAGCTGCCCCGCCGGGACTAGCGCCAATGAGCAGTTCTTC.

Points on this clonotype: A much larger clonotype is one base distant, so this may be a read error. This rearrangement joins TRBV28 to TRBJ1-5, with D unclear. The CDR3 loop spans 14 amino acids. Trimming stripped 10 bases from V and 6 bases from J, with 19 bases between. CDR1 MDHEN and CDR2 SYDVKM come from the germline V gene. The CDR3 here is CAISSTPAGQPQHF. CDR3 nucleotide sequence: TGTGCCATCAGCTCGACTCCCGCGGGTCAGCCCCAGCATTTT. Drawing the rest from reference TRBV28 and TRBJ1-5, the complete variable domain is DVKVTQSSRYLVKRTGEKVFLECVQDMDHENMFWYRQDPGLGLRLIYFSYDVKMKEKGDIPEGYSVSREKKERFSLILESASTNQTSMYLCAISSTPAGQPQHFGDGTRLSIL.

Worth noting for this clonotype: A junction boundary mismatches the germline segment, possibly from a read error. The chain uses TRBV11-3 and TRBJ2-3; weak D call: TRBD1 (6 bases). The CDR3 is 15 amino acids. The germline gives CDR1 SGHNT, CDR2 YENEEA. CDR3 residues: CASSYGTGFTVTQYF. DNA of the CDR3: TGTGCCAGCAGCTACGGAACAGGGTTCACAGTTACGCAGTATTTT. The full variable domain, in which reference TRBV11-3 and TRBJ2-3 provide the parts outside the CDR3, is EAGVVQSPRYKIIEKKQPVAFWCNPISGHNTLYWYLQNLGQGPELLIRYENEEAVDDSQLPKDRFSAERLKGVDSTLKIQPAELGDSAVYLCASSYGTGFTVTQYFGPGTRLTVL.

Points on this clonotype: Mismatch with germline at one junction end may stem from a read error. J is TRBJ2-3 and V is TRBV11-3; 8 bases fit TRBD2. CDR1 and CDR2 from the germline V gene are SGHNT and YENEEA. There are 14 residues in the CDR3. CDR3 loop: CASSFWTSIDTQCF. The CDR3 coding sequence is TGTGCCAGCAGCTTCTGGACTAGCATAGATACGCAGTGTTTT. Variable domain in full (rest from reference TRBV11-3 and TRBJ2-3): EAGVVQSPRYKIIEKKQPVAFWCNPISGHNTLYWYLQNLGQGPELLIRYENEEAVDDSQLPKDRFSAERLKGVDSTLKIQPAELGDSAVYLCASSFWTSIDTQCFGPGTRLTVL.

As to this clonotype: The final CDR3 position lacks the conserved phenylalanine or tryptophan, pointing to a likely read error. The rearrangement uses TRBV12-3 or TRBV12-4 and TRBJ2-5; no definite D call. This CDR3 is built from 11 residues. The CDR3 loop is CASNLRETQYL. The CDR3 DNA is TGTGCCAGCAATTTACGGGAGACCCAGTACCTC.

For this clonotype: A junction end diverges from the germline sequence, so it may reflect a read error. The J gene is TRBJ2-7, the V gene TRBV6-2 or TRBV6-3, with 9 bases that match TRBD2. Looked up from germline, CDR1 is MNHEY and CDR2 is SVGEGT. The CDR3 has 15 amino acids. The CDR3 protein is CASIKASGKSYVQYF. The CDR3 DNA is TGTGCCAGCATCAAGGCTAGCGGGAAGTCGTACGTGCAGTACTTC.

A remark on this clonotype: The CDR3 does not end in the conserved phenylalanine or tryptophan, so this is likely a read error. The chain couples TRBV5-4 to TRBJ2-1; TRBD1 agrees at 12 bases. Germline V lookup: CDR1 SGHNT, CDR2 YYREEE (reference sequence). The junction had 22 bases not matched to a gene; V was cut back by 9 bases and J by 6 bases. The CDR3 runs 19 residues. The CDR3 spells CANSQKTPGQGAGGNEQFL. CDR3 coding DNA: TGTGCCAACAGTCAAAAGACACCGGGACAGGGGGCGGGGGGCAATGAGCAGTTCTTG.

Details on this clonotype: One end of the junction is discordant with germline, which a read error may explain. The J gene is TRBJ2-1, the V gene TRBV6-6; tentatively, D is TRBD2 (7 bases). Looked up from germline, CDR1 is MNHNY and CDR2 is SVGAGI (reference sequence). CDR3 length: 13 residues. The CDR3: CASTHEGGGELFF. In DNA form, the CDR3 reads TGTGCCAGCACTCACGAGGGGGGGGGTGAGCTGTTCTTC.

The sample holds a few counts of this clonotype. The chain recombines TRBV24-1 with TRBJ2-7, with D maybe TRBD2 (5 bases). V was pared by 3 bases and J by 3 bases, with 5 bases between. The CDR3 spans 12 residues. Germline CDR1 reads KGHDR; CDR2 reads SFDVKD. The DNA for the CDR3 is TGTGCCACCAGTGATCGGGGCTACGAGCAGTACTTC. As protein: CATSDRGYEQYF.

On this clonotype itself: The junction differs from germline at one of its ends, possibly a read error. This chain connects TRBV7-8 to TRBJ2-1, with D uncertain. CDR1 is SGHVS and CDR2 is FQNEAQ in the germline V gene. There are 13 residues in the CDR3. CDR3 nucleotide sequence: TGTGCCGGCAGCTTGGGCCGTAACAATGAGAAGTTCTTC. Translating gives CAGSLGRNNEKFF.

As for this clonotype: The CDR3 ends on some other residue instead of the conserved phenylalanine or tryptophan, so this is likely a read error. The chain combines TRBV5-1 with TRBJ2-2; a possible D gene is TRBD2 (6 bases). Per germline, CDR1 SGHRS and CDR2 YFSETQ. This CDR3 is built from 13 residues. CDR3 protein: CASTPGSTGELFS. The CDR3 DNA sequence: TGTGCCAGCACCCCCGGGAGCACCGGGGAGCTGTTTTCT.

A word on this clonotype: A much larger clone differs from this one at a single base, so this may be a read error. This CDR3 is CASSPGRGSGANVLTF. The CDR3 nucleotides read TGTGCCAGCAGCCCCGGTCGGGGCTCTGGGGCCAACGTCCTGACTTTC. This chain connects TRBV5-4 to TRBJ2-6; a weak D match, TRBD2 (5 bases). V lost 4 bases to trimming and J lost 0 bases, with 11 bases between them. CDR3 length equals 16 residues. CDR1 is SGHNT, CDR2 YYREEE, per germline (reference sequence).

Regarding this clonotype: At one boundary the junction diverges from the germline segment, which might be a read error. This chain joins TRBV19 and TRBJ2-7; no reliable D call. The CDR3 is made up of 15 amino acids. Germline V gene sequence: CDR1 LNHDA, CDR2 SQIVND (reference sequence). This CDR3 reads CASSWTSETSYDQYF. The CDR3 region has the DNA TGTGCCAGTAGTTGGACCTCTGAGACGTCCTACGACCAGTACTTC.

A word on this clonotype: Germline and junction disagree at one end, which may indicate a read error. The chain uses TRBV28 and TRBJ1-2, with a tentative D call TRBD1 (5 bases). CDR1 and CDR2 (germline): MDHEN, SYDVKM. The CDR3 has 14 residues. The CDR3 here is CASRSLGRDYGYTF. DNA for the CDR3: TGTGCCAGCAGGTCCCTCGGGAGGGACTATGGCTACACTTTC.

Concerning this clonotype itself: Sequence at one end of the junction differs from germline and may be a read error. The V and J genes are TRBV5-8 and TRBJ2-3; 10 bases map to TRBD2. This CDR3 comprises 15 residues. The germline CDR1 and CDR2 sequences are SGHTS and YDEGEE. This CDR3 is CASNFGLAGEDTRYF. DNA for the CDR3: TGTGCCAGCAACTTCGGGCTAGCGGGAGAAGATACGCGGTATTTT.

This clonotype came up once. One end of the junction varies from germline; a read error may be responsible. This CDR3 reads CANSFTPLRSSYNEHFF. For the CDR3, the DNA is TGTGCCAACAGCTTTACCCCGCTGAGGAGCTCATACAATGAGCATTTCTTC. V gene TRBV11-2 combines with J gene TRBJ2-1; D not certain. The CDR3 extends over 17 amino acids. Per germline, CDR1 SGHAT and CDR2 FQNNGV.

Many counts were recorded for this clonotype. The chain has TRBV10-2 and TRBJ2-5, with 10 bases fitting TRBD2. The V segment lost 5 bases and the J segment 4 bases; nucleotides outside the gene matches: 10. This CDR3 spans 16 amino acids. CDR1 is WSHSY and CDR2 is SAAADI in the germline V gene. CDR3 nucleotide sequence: TGCGCCAGCAGTTGGACCGGGACTAGCGTACGAGAGACCCAGTACTTC. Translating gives CASSWTGTSVRETQYF.

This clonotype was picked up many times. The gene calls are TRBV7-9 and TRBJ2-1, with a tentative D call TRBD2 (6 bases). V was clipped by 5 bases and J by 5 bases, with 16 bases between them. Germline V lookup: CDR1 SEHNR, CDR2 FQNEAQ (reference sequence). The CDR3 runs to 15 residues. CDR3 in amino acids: CASSPIGGLNNEQFF. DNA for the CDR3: TGTGCCAGCAGCCCAATCGGGGGATTAAACAATGAGCAGTTCTTC.

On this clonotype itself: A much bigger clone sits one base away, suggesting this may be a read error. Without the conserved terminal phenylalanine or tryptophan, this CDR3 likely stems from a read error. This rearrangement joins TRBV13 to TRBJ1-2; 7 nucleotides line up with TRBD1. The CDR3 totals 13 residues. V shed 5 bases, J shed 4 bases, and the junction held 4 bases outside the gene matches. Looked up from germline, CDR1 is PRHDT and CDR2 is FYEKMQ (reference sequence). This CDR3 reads CASSPGDSYGYTL. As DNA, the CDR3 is TGTGCCAGCAGCCCAGGGGACAGCTATGGCTACACCTTA.

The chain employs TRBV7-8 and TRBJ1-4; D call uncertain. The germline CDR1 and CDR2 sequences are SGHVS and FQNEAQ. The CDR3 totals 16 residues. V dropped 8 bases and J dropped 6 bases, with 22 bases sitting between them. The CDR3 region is CASCSVGPAGDEKLFF. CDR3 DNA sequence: TGTGCCAGCTGCTCCGTAGGGCCAGCCGGCGATGAAAAACTGTTTTTT.

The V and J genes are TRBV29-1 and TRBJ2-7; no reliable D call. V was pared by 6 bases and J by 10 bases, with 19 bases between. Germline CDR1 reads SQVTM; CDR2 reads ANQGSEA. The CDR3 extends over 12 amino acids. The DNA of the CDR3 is TGCAGCGTAAGGGATACCAAATCCGATCAGTACTTC. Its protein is CSVRDTKSDQYF.

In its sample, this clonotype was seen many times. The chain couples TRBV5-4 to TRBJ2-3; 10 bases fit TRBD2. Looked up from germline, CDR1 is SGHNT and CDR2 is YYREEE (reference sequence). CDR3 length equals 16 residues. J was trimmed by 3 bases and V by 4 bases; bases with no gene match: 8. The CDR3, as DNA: TGTGCCAGCAGCCTGAGCGGGAGGGGTGGGACAGATACGCAGTATTTT. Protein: CASSLSGRGGTDTQYF.

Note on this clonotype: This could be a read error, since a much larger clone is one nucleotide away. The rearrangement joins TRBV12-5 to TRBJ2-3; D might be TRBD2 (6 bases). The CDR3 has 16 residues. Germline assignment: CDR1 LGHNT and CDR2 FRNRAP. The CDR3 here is CASGLVSGTHADTHYF. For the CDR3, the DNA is TGTGCTAGTGGTTTAGTTAGCGGAACCCACGCGGATACGCACTATTTT.

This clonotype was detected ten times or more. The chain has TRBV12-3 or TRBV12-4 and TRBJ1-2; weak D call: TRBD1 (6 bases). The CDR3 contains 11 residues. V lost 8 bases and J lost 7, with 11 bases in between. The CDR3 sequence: CASGGQRGYTF. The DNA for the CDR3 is TGTGCCAGCGGGGGGCAGCGTGGCTACACCTTC.

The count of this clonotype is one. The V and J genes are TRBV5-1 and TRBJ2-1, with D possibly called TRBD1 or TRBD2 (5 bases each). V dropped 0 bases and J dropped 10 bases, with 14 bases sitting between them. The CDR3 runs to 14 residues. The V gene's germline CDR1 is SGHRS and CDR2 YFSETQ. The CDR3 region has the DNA TGCGCCAGCAGCTTGGGGGACGGGGTCAGAGAGCAGTTCTTC. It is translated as CASSLGDGVREQFF.

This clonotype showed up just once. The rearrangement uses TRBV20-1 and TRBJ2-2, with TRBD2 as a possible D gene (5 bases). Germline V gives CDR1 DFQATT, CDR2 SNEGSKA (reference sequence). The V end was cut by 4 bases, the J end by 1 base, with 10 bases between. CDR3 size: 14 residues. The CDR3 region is CSAILGMNTGELFF. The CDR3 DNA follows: TGCAGTGCTATACTAGGGATGAACACCGGGGAGCTGTTTTTT.

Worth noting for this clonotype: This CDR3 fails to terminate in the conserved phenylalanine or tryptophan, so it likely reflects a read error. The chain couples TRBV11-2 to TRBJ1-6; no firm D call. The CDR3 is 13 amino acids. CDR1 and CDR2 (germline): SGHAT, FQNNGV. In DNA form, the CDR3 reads TGTGTTAGCAGCTTTGTAATGAATTCGCCCCTCCACTCT. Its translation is CVSSFVMNSPLHS.

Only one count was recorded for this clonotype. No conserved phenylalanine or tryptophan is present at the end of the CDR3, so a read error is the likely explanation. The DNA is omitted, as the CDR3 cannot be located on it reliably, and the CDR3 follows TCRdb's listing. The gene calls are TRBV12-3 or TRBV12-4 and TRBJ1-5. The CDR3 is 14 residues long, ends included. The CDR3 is CASSFSAGNQPHHY.